The 15 T cell receptor beta chains listed next were all sequenced from one sample in a study of identical twins. TCRdb reanalysed the 5' RACE reads using MiXCR and keeps one entry per CDR3 protein. The table includes approximately 630,000 distinct CDR3 sequences, about 7.1% detected once. This sample also belongs to another study, concerning yellow fever vaccine responses in identical twins.

What was sequenced was PBMCs. The source of these receptors is a woman aged 18-30 years in good health.

This chain connects TRBV20-1 to TRBJ2-1, with D possibly matching TRBD2 (6 bases). The CDR3 has 15 amino acids. Deletions cut 6 bases from V and 6 bases from J, with 21 bases between. Germline V gene lookup returns CDR1 DFQATT and CDR2 SNEGSKA (reference sequence). The CDR3 loop is CSAEKPGTWGNEQFF. The DNA of the CDR3 is TGCAGTGCAGAGAAACCCGGGACTTGGGGCAATGAGCAGTTCTTC.

This clonotype was detected many times. This chain uses TRBV10-3 with TRBJ2-3, with D uncertain. Germline loops: CDR1 ENHRY, CDR2 SYGVKD. The CDR3 is 14 residues long. Deletions cut 4 bases from V and 3 bases from J, with 11 bases between. The CDR3 bases are TGTGCCATCAGTGTCGGTGGAGAGACAGATACGCAGTATTTT. Translating it yields CAISVGGETDTQYF.

This rearrangement joins TRBV20-1 to TRBJ2-4, with D perhaps TRBD2 (5 bases). V lost 3 bases, J lost 3 bases, and 9 bases lay in between. This CDR3 has 13 residues. CDR1 DFQATT and CDR2 SNEGSKA come from the germline V gene (reference sequence). DNA for the CDR3: TGCAGTGCTAGTTCGGAGGTCAAAAACATTCAGTACTTC. This translates into CSASSEVKNIQYF.

This clonotype was seen a few times. The chain has TRBV11-2 and TRBJ1-1; maybe TRBD1 (5 bases). Germline loops: CDR1 SGHAT, CDR2 FQNNGV. The CDR3 spans 15 residues. V was cut by 5 bases and J by 5 bases, with 18 bases left in between. The CDR3 nucleotides read TGTGCCAGCAGCCAGGGTTCCGGGGGATGGACTGAAGCTTTCTTT. Translation: CASSQGSGGWTEAFF.

This clonotype was counted many times. The gene calls are TRBV2 and TRBJ2-2, with 11 bases that match TRBD1. Trimming at V came to 1 base and at J to 1 base, leaving 5 bases not matched to a gene. CDR1 SNHLY and CDR2 FYNNEI come from the germline V gene. There are 18 residues in the CDR3. The CDR3 region is CASSEDRDRGKNTGELFF. CDR3 DNA: TGTGCCAGCAGTGAAGACAGGGACAGGGGGAAGAACACCGGGGAGCTGTTTTTT.

CDR3 amino acids: CSGHGTVSYNEQFF. For the CDR3, the DNA is TGCAGCGGACATGGGACAGTAAGCTACAATGAGCAGTTCTTC. This chain joins TRBV29-1 and TRBJ2-1; 7 bases line up with TRBD1. CDR1 is SQVTM and CDR2 is ANQGSEA in the germline V gene. V gave up 7 bases and J gave up 3 bases; unmatched junction bases: 9. The CDR3 runs 14 residues.

This clonotype came up once. This chain joins TRBV5-1 and TRBJ2-3; D ambiguous. Germline assignment: CDR1 SGHRS and CDR2 YFSETQ. Trimming pared 5 bases from V and 3 bases from J, leaving 16 bases between. CDR3 size: 15 residues. CDR3 sequence reads: CASSRLGFGTDTQYF. The CDR3 DNA follows: TGCGCCAGCAGTCGGTTGGGGTTTGGGACAGATACGCAGTATTTT.

Only a few counts were recorded for this clonotype. The rearrangement links TRBV10-1 to TRBJ1-5; possible D gene TRBD1, 5 bases. Germline CDR1 is WNHNN and CDR2 is SYGVQD (reference sequence). With 1 base removed from V and 7 bases from J, the gap between germline ends came to 20 bases. There are 17 residues in the CDR3. The CDR3 is CASSEFRGRPAGQPQHF. CDR3 sequence (DNA): TGCGCCAGCAGTGAGTTTCGGGGCAGGCCTGCGGGGCAGCCCCAGCATTTT.

There are a few counts of this clonotype. V is TRBV15 and J is TRBJ2-3; D may be TRBD1 or TRBD2 (11 bases each). Trimming took 5 bases from V and 0 from J, leaving 30 bases between them. CDR3 length: 21 residues. Germline-derived CDR1 and CDR2 are LNHNV and YYDKDF (reference sequence). CDR3 residues: CATSGRRDRGTSGLSTDTQYF. CDR3 bases: TGTGCCACCAGCGGCAGACGGGACAGGGGGACTAGCGGACTTAGCACAGATACGCAGTATTTT.

This chain uses TRBV12-3 or TRBV12-4 with TRBJ2-1; D is tentatively TRBD1 or TRBD2 (6 bases each). The CDR3 spans 14 residues. Trimming took 5 bases from V and 8 from J, leaving 16 bases between them. CDR3: CASSPGPGADEQFF. CDR3 nucleotides: TGTGCCAGCAGTCCAGGCCCGGGGGCGGATGAGCAGTTCTTC.

This clonotype has at least ten counts. The chain uses TRBV4-2 and TRBJ2-1; the match to TRBD2 covers 7 bases. The CDR3 sequence is 15 residues long. Germline V gene sequence: CDR1 LGHNA, CDR2 YNFKEQ. V shed 0 bases and J 8 bases; nucleotides not matched to a gene: 7. The CDR3 reads CASSQDSGGGDEQFF. As DNA, the CDR3 is TGTGCCAGCAGCCAAGATTCGGGGGGTGGGGATGAGCAGTTCTTC.

This clonotype was counted ten times or more. The rearrangement uses TRBV6-5 and TRBJ2-2; 7 nucleotides agree with TRBD2. With V trimmed by 3 bases and J by 2 bases, 6 bases remained unmatched. The CDR3 loop spans 16 amino acids. Germline V gene lookup returns CDR1 MNHEY and CDR2 SVGAGI. CDR3 sequence: CASSYMAGVNTGELFF. CDR3 nucleotide sequence: TGTGCCAGCAGTTATATGGCGGGGGTCAACACCGGGGAGCTGTTTTTT.

This clonotype has ten or more counts. The gene calls are TRBV12-3 or TRBV12-4 and TRBJ2-7, with 10 bases matching TRBD2. The CDR3 has 15 residues. V shed 3 bases, J shed 5 bases, and the junction held 7 bases outside the gene matches. CDR3: CASSLSVGLANEQYF. In nucleotides, the CDR3 is TGTGCCAGCAGTTTGAGCGTGGGACTAGCGAACGAGCAGTACTTC.

This clonotype has a count of ten or more. The chain couples TRBV5-1 to TRBJ1-1; D ambiguous. Per the germline V gene, CDR1 is SGHRS and CDR2 is YFSETQ. V lost 6 bases to trimming and J lost 0 bases, with 12 bases between them. This CDR3 spans 14 amino acids. The CDR3 DNA reads as TGCGCCAGCACCCTGGAACGTATGAACACTGAAGCTTTCTTT. Protein sequence: CASTLERMNTEAFF.

This clonotype was observed a handful of times. This sequence joins TRBV7-3 and TRBJ1-1, with 7 bases identical to TRBD1. Germline V CDR1 and CDR2: SGHTA, FQGTGA. CDR3 length: 16 residues. V trimming: 3 bases; J trimming: 0 bases; junction bases outside the gene matches: 7. The CDR3 region is CASSFLFRGVNTEAFF. DNA for the CDR3: TGTGCCAGCAGCTTCCTCTTCAGGGGGGTGAACACTGAAGCTTTCTTT.